This T cell receptor beta chain came from a study of graft-versus-host responses after intestinal transplantation. The germline V gene encodes CDR1 LNHDA and CDR2 SQIVND (reference sequence). Trimming removed 4 bases at V and 7 bases at J, with 23 bases between. The CDR3 is 17 residues long. This clone was seen once. The data were produced by immunoSEQ multiplex PCR, yet TCRdb's version contains in-frame clones alone and is incomplete. Found here are 35,000 to 45,000 clones, more than 80% of them singletons; the top ten hold 3.6%. The material sequenced was PBMCs, taken approximately 740 days after intestinal transplantation. This TCR came from a human patient who received an intestinal transplant, so some T cells may come from the graft donor. The chain links TRBV19 to TRBJ1-5; D ambiguous. The DNA of the CDR3 is TGTGCCAGTAGTACTCCCCGGGATCGGGGATCTGGACAGCCCCAGCATTTT. This translates into CASSTPRDRGSGQPQHF.